This is a list of T cell receptor beta chains from one sample in a study of shared clonotypes between healthy human individuals. The table came from immunoSEQ multiplex PCR; TCRdb's copy has only in-frame clones and leaves some out. The data contain about 1.1 million clones, 70% to 80% of them singletons. Material for sequencing was memory CD4+ T cells from PBMCs. All receptors come from a man between 18 and 35 years old in good health. Some clones in this sample may be carry-over from other donors' samples. The CDR3 runs from the conserved cysteine through the conserved F or W.

j_call v_call cdr3_aa
TRBJ1-4 TRBV6-5 CASSYSAGWGEKLFF
TRBJ2-5 TRBV6-1 CASSVRPDQETQYF
TRBJ1-2 TRBV18 CASSSDSYNYGYTF
TRBJ1-4 TRBV4-1 CASSQQGRTNEKLFF
TRBJ2-1 TRBV5-6 CASSPVGGRGEQFF
TRBJ2-5 TRBV4-3 CASSQEGLETQYF
TRBJ2-1 TRBV29-1 CSVDGGSSYNEQFF
TRBJ2-7 TRBV7-9 CASSPTGTGNYEQYF
TRBJ1-2 TRBV30 CAWNPGLAYGYTF
TRBJ2-3 TRBV4-1 CASSQLGTGRDTQYF
TRBJ2-2 TRBV2 CASSPIRLAGGSNTGELFF
TRBJ2-1 TRBV28 CASSFLQGSYNEQFF
TRBJ2-1 TRBV15 CATSRDPQEPNEQFF
TRBJ1-1 TRBV5-1 CASSLVPTGNTEAFF
TRBJ2-2 TRBV9 CASRSGTSGENTGELFF
TRBJ1-4 TRBV6-6 CAGQTNEKLFF
TRBJ2-7 TRBV19 CASSISSGKGAYEQYF
TRBJ2-5 TRBV6-5 CASRWLAEETQYF
TRBJ2-1 TRBV6-5 CASSYSERTPNNEQFF
TRBJ1-4 TRBV7-2 CASSSGGPSTNEKLFF
TRBJ2-1 TRBV5-4 CASSLGHGYNEQFF
TRBJ2-2 TRBV18 CASSPRVSGDGELFF